This TCR beta chain stems from a study of blood T cell repertoires in COVID-19. Study as a whole: Acute and convalescent COVID-19 specimens originated in the United States, Italy and Spain.

Profiled with immunoSEQ multiplex PCR; TCRdb holds only in-frame clones, not every one. The sample includes about 67,000 clones, 80% to 90% of them seen just once. CDR3 size: 19 residues. J was trimmed by 0 bases and V by 2 bases; bases with no gene match: 10. Sequenced material: peripheral blood. This sequence was found in a man between 45 and 60 years old with active COVID-19. The V gene is TRBV5-7, the J gene TRBJ2-7, with 14 bases matching TRBD2. TRBV5-7 is noted as an ORF with a role that remains uncertain. CDR3 in amino acids: CASSFPGGLAGAGSYEQYF. The CDR3 DNA reads TGTGCCAGCAGCTTTCCCGGGGGACTAGCGGGAGCCGGCTCCTACGAGCAGTACTTC.